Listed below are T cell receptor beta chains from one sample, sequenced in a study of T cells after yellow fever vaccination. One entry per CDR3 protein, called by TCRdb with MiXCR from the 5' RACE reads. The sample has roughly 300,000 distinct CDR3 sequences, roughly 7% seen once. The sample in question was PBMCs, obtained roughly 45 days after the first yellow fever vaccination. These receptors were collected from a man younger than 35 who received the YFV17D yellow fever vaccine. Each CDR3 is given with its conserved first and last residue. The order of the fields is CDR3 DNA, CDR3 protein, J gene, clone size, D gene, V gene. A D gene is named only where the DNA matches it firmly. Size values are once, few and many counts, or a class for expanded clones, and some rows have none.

TGTGCCAGCAGTGACCCGACAGGAAGGGACACCGGGGAGCTGTTTTTT	CASSDPTGRDTGELFF	TRBJ2-2	many	-	TRBV25-1
TGTGCCAGCAGCCCCTCGGCCGCGCGAAATAATTCACCCCTCCACTTT	CASSPSAARNNSPLHF	TRBJ1-6	few	-	TRBV5-5
TGTGCCAGCAGAGACGGGACAGGCCTCAATCAGCCCCAGCATTTT	CASRDGTGLNQPQHF	TRBJ1-5	-	TRBD1	TRBV7-2
TGTGCCAGCAGTTACGGGGGCCGCATAAATGAGCAGTTCTTC	CASSYGGRINEQFF	TRBJ2-1	few	-	TRBV6-5
TGTGCCAGCAGTGCCTCCTCGACAGGGCATGGCTACACCTTC	CASSASSTGHGYTF	TRBJ1-2	few	TRBD1	TRBV25-1
TGCGCCAGCAGCTTGTCGTCCTTCTCGACCCAGTACTTC	CASSLSSFSTQYF	TRBJ2-5	few	-	TRBV5-1
TGCGCCAGCAGCCAAGAATATCAGGGGAGAGACATTCAGTACTTC	CASSQEYQGRDIQYF	TRBJ2-4	many	-	TRBV4-3
TGTGCCAGCAGCTCAAAGACTAGCGGGGCTAGCACAGATACGCAGTATTTT	CASSSKTSGASTDTQYF	TRBJ2-3	few	TRBD2	TRBV11-2
TGTGCCACCAGCAGAGACCACGAAGCCAATGAGCAGTTCTTC	CATSRDHEANEQFF	TRBJ2-1	many	-	TRBV15
TGTGCCAGCGGAACCGGGACTGAAGCTTTCTTT	CASGTGTEAFF	TRBJ1-1	-	-	TRBV14
TGCGCCAGCAGCCAAGATGCAGGGGGCTTAGAGCCCCAGCATTTT	CASSQDAGGLEPQHF	TRBJ1-5	few	TRBD1	TRBV4-1
TGCAGTGCTAGAGCCCGGGGGGGAGTTAGGACAGATACGCAGTATTTT	CSARARGGVRTDTQYF	TRBJ2-3	few	TRBD2	TRBV20-1
TGCGCCAGCAGCTTCGGACAGGCGTGGGAGCAGTACTTC	CASSFGQAWEQYF	TRBJ2-7	-	TRBD1	TRBV5-1
TGTGCCAGCAGCTTTCGGGGGGCCCCGTTGGATACGCAGTATTTT	CASSFRGAPLDTQYF	TRBJ2-3	-	-	TRBV7-2
TGTGCCAGCAGCCAGAGGACAGTTTTTAGAGGCACTGAAGCTTTCTTT	CASSQRTVFRGTEAFF	TRBJ1-1	many	-	TRBV25-1
TGTGCCAGCAGCATAGTAGGGAGGCAAGAGACCCAGTACTTC	CASSIVGRQETQYF	TRBJ2-5	-	-	TRBV5-6
TGCGCCAGCAGCTCGGGACTAGGATTTACAGATACGCAGTATTTT	CASSSGLGFTDTQYF	TRBJ2-3	many	TRBD2	TRBV5-1
TGCGCCAGCAGCTTGGTTGGGGGCGATTACACTGAAGCTTTCTTT	CASSLVGGDYTEAFF	TRBJ1-1	-	-	TRBV5-1
TGTGCCAGCAGCGACACGTTTGGAAACACCATATATTTT	CASSDTFGNTIYF	TRBJ1-3	-	-	TRBV5-4
TGTGCCAGCAGCTTGTTCCCCCTCGGACAGGGGGCTTCCCAAGAGACCCAGTACTTC	CASSLFPLGQGASQETQYF	TRBJ2-5	few	TRBD1	TRBV5-4
TGCGCCAGCAGCCAAGATGGGGGGACAGGGCTTAATTCACCCCTCCACTTT	CASSQDGGTGLNSPLHF	TRBJ1-6	-	TRBD1	TRBV4-3
TGCGCCAGCAGACCGGGACAGCACACAGATACGCAGTATTTT	CASRPGQHTDTQYF	TRBJ2-3	-	TRBD1	TRBV5-1
TGTGCCAGCAGCTTGATAGGGCGCACAGATACGCAGTATTTT	CASSLIGRTDTQYF	TRBJ2-3	-	-	TRBV7-2
TGTGCCAGCAAGCCTCTGGGAGACTCCTTAATCTATGGCTACACCTTC	CASKPLGDSLIYGYTF	TRBJ1-2	few	-	TRBV9
TGTGCCATCAGTGAGTCTAACGAAGATACGCAGTATTTT	CAISESNEDTQYF	TRBJ2-3	few	-	TRBV10-3
TGTGCCACCAGCTCCTCCGGGCGTAGCACAGATACGCAGTATTTT	CATSSSGRSTDTQYF	TRBJ2-3	once	-	TRBV5-4
TGTGCCAGCAGTATGGCTAGCGGGGGGGCAGATACGCAGTATTTT	CASSMASGGADTQYF	TRBJ2-3	-	TRBD2	TRBV27
TGTGCCAGCAGTTTAGGGTCACAGGGTCTTGGCTACACCTTC	CASSLGSQGLGYTF	TRBJ1-2	-	-	TRBV12-3/TRBV12-4
TGCGCCAGCAGCACCGTTGGCTCTGGAAACACCATATATTTT	CASSTVGSGNTIYF	TRBJ1-3	few	-	TRBV5-1
TGTGCCAGCAGCTCCGGTCAGGACAGGGTTAATTCACCCCTCCACTTT	CASSSGQDRVNSPLHF	TRBJ1-6	-	TRBD1	TRBV5-8
TGCGCCAGCAGCTTGGTTGGGGTCTGGAGCGAAAAACTGTTTTTT	CASSLVGVWSEKLFF	TRBJ1-4	-	-	TRBV5-1
TGCGCCAGCAGTGACGCCGGGATAAACACAGATACGCAGTATTTT	CASSDAGINTDTQYF	TRBJ2-3	few	-	TRBV10-2
TGCAGTGCCAATACCGGGACCCGTCGACTGGGTTATGGCTACACCTTC	CSANTGTRRLGYGYTF	TRBJ1-2	few	-	TRBV20-1
TGTGCCAGCAGGACTAGCGGCACAGATACGCAGTATTTT	CASRTSGTDTQYF	TRBJ2-3	many	TRBD2	TRBV6-2/TRBV6-3